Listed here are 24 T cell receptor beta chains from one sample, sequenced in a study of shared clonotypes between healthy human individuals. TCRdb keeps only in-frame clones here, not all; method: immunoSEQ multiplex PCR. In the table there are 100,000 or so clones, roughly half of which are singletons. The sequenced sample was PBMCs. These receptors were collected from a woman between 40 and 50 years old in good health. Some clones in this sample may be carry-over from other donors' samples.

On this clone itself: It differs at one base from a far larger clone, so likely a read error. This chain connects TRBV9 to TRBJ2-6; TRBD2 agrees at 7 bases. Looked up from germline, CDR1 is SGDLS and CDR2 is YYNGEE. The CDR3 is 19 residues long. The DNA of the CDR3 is TGTGCCAGCAGCGTAGGAGGCGGGAGACGGGACTCTGGGGCCAACGTCCCGACTTTC. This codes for CASSVGGGRRDSGANVPTF.

The CDR3 region is CASSVGLASYEQYF. The DNA of the CDR3 is TGTGCCAGCAGCGTGGGACTAGCGAGCTACGAGCAGTACTTC. The chain employs TRBV7-9 and TRBJ2-7; 10 bases match TRBD2. V dropped 5 bases and J dropped 3; count of bases not matched to a gene: 4. This CDR3 contains 14 residues. CDR1 is SEHNR and CDR2 is FQNEAQ in the germline V gene (reference sequence).

CDR3 sequence: CALELSRIHF. In nucleotides, the CDR3 is TGTGCCCTGGAATTATCGAGAATCCACTTT. The chain employs TRBV30 and TRBJ1-6, with unresolved D. This CDR3 is 10 amino acids long. The germline V gene has CDR1 GTSNPN and CDR2 SVGIG (reference sequence). V was clipped by 8 bases and J by 17 bases, with 16 bases between them. Supplemented by reference TRBV30 and TRBJ1-6, the full variable domain reads SQTIHQWPATLVQPVGSPLSLECTVEGTSNPNLYWYRQAAGRGLQLLFYSVGIGQISSEVPQNLSASRPQDRQFILSSKKLLLSDSGFYLCALELSRIHFGNGTRLTVT.

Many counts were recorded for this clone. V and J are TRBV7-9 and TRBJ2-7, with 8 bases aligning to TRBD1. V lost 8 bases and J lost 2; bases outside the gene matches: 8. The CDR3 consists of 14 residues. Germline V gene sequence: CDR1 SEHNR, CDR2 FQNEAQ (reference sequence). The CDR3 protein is CASQGGQGPYEQYF. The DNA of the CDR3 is TGTGCCAGCCAGGGAGGACAGGGCCCCTACGAGCAGTACTTC.

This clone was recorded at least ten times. In DNA, the CDR3 is TGCGCCAGCAGCACCGGACAGGGGGCGAGTGGCTACACCTTC. Translated, it gives CASSTGQGASGYTF. The gene calls are TRBV5-1 and TRBJ1-2; 11 bases are shared with TRBD1. The CDR3 extends over 14 amino acids. Per germline, CDR1 SGHRS and CDR2 YFSETQ. Trimming removed 4 bases from V and 7 bases from J; junction bases left unmatched: 6.

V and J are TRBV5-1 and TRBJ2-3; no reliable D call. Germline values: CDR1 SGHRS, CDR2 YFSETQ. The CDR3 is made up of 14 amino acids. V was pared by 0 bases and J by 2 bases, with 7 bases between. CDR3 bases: TGCGCCAGCAGCTTGGGGCAGAACACAGATACGCAGTATTTT. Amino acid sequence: CASSLGQNTDTQYF.

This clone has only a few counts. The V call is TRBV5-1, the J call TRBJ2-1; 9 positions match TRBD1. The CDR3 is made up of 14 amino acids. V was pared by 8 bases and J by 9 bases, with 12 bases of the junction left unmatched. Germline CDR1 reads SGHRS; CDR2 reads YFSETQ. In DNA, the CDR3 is TGCGCCAGTCTGAGATCGACAGGGGGAGGTGAGCAGTTCTTC. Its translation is CASLRSTGGGEQFF.

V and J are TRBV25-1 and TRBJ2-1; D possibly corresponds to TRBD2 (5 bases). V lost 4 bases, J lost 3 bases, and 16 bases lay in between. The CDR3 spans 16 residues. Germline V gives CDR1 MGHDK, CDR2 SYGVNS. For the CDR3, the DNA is TGTGCCAGCAGTGGTCCGGAGCTTGGACTCTACAATGAGCAGTTCTTC. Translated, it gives CASSGPELGLYNEQFF.

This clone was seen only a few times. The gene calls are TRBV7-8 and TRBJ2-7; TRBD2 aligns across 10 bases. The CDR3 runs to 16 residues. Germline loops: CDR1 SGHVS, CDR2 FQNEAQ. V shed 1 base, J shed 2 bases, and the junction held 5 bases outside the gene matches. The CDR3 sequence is CASSLGASGRTYEQYF. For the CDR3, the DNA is TGTGCCAGCAGCTTAGGGGCTAGCGGGAGAACCTACGAGCAGTACTTC.

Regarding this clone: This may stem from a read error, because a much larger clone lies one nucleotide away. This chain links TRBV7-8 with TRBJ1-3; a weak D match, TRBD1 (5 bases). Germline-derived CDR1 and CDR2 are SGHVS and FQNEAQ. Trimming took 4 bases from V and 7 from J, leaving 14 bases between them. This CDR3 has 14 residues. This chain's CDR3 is CASSSMSRANTIYF. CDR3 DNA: TGTGCCAGCAGCTCCATGTCCAGGGCGAACACCATATATTTT.

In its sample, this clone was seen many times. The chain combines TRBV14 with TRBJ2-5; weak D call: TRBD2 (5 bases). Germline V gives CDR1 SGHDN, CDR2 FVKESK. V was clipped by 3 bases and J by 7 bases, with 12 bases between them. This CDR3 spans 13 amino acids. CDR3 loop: CASSHGCRGTQYF. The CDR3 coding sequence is TGTGCCAGCAGCCATGGGTGCCGGGGGACCCAGTACTTC.

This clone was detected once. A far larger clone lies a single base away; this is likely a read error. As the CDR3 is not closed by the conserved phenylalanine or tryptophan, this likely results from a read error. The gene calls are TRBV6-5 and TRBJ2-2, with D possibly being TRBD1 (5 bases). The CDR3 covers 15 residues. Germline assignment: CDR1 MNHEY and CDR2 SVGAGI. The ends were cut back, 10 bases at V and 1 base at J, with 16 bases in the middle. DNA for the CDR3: TGTGCCATCCGTGGGGTAGGACAGAACACCGGGGAGCTGTTTCTT. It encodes CAIRGVGQNTGELFL.

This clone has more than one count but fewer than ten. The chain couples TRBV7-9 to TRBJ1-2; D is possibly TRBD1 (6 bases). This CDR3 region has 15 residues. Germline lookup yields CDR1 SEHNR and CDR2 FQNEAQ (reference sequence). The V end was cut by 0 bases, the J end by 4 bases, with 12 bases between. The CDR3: CASSLALTGSYGYTF. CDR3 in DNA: TGTGCCAGCAGCTTAGCGTTGACAGGCTCCTATGGCTACACCTTC.

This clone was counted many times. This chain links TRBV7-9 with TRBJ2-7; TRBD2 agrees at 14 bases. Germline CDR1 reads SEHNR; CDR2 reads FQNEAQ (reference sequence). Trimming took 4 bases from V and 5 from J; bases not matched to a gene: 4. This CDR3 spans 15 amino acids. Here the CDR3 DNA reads TGTGCCAGCAGCTCCCGGACTAGCGGGAGGCACGAGCAGTACTTC. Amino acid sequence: CASSSRTSGRHEQYF. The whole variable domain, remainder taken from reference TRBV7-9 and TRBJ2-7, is DTGVSQNPRHKITKRGQNVTFRCDPISEHNRLYWYRQTLGQGPEFLTYFQNEAQLEKSRLLSDRFSAERPKGSFSTLEIQRTEQGDSAMYLCASSSRTSGRHEQYFGPGTRLTVT.

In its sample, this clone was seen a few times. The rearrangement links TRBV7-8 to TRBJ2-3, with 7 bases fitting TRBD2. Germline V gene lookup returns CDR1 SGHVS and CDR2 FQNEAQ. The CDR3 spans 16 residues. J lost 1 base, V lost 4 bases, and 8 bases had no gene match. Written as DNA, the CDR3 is TGTGCCAGCAGCTCCCAGCGGGGACTGGGCACAGATACGCAGTATTTT. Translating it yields CASSSQRGLGTDTQYF.

CDR3 region: CASSEWDYEQYF. For the CDR3, the DNA is TGTGCCAGCAGTGAGTGGGACTACGAGCAGTACTTC. This chain uses TRBV2 with TRBJ2-7; no firm D call. V was pared by 3 bases and J by 3 bases, with 6 bases between. Per the germline V gene, CDR1 is SNHLY and CDR2 is FYNNEI. The length of the CDR3 is 12 residues.

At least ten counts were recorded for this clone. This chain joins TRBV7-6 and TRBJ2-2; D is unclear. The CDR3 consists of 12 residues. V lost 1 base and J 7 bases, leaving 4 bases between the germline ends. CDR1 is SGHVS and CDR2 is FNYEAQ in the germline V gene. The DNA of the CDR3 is TGTGCCAGCAGCTTAGTCTTCGGGGAGCTGTTTTTT. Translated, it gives CASSLVFGELFF.

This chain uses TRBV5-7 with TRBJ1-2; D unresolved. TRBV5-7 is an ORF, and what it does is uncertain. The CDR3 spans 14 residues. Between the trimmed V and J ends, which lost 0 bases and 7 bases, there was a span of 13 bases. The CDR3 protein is CASSLGPGWSGYTF. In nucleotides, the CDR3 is TGTGCCAGCAGCTTGGGCCCGGGTTGGAGTGGCTACACCTTC.

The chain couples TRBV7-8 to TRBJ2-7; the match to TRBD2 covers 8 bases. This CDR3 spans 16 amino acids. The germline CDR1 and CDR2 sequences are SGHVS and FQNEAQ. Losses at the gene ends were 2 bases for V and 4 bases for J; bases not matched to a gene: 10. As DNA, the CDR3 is TGTGCCAGCAGCTTACACGGGGCGAGACTAGCGTACGAGCAGTACTTC. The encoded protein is CASSLHGARLAYEQYF.

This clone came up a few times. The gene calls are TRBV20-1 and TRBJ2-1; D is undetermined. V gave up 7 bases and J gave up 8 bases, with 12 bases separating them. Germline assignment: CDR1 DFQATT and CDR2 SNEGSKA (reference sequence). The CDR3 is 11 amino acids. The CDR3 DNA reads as TGCAGTGGGAGACGGTCGGATGAGCAGTTCTTC. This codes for CSGRRSDEQFF.

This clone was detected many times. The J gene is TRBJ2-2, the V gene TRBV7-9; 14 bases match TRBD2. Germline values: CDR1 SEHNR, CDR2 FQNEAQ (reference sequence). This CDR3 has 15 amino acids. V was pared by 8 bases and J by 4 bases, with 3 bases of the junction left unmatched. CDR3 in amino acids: CASGGLAGGTGELFF. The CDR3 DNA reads TGTGCCAGCGGTGGACTAGCGGGAGGCACCGGGGAGCTGTTTTTT.

This chain's CDR3 is CASSVQAGGYNEQFF. Written as DNA, the CDR3 is TGTGCCAGCAGCGTGCAAGCGGGAGGATACAATGAGCAGTTCTTC. The chain joins TRBV5-8 to TRBJ2-1; TRBD2 matches at 9 bases. From germline, CDR1 is SGHTS and CDR2 YDEGEE. Losses at the gene ends were 4 bases for V and 4 bases for J; bases not matched to a gene: 6. The CDR3 consists of 15 residues.

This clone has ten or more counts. The DNA for the CDR3 is TGTGCCAGCAGGGCCCAGGGATCCACTGAAGCTTTCTTT. Amino acids: CASRAQGSTEAFF. The chain uses TRBV28 and TRBJ1-1, with a tentative D call TRBD1 (5 bases). The germline V gene has CDR1 MDHEN and CDR2 SYDVKM. The length of the CDR3 is 13 residues. With 6 bases removed from V and 4 bases from J, the gap between germline ends came to 12 bases.

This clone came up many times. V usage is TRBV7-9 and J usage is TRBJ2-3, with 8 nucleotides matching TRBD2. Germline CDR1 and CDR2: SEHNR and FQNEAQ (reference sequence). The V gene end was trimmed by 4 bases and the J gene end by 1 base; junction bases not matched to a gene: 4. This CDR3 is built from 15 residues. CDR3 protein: CASSSPGLGTDTQYF. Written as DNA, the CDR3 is TGTGCCAGCAGCTCGCCGGGACTAGGCACAGATACGCAGTATTTT. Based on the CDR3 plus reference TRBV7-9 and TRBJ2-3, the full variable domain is DTGVSQNPRHKITKRGQNVTFRCDPISEHNRLYWYRQTLGQGPEFLTYFQNEAQLEKSRLLSDRFSAERPKGSFSTLEIQRTEQGDSAMYLCASSSPGLGTDTQYFGPGTRLTVL.